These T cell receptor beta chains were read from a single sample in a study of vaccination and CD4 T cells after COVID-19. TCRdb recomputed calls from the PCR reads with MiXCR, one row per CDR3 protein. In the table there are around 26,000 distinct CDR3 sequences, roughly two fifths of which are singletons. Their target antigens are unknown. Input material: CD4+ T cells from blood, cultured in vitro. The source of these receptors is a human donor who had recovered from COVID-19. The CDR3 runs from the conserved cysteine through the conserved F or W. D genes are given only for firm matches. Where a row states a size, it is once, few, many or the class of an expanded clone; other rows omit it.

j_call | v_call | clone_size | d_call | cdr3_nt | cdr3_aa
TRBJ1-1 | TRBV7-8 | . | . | TGTGCCAGCAGCTTGGAAATACAGGGATTGAACACTGAAGCTTTCTTT | CASSLEIQGLNTEAFF
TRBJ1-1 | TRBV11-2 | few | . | TGTGCCAGCAGTATTAACCCGAACACTGAAGCTTTCTTT | CASSINPNTEAFF
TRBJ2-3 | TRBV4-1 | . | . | TGCGCCAGCAGCCGAGGGGGAGTAGCCTCCATGGGAGATACGCAGTATTTT | CASSRGGVASMGDTQYF
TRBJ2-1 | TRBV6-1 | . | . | TGTGCCAGCAGTACCGATTCGACGGAGAGCTCCTACAATGAGCAGTTCTTC | CASSTDSTESSYNEQFF
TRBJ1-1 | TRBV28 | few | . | TGTGCCAGCAGTCGAACGAGTGGAAAACCGAACACTGAAGCTTTCTTT | CASSRTSGKPNTEAFF
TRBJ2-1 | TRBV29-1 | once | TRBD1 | TGCAGCGTCGGACAGGGTGGGGGTAACAATGAGCAGTTCTTC | CSVGQGGGNNEQFF
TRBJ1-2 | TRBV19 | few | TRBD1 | TGTGCCAGTACGGGGACAGGGGGTAAGGATGGCTACACCTTC | CASTGTGGKDGYTF
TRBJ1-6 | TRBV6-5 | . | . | TGTGCCAGCAGTTACTCCCCAGAACGGTCACCCCTCCACTTT | CASSYSPERSPLHF
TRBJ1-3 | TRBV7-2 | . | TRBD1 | TGTGCCAGCAGACCCACCGGGACAGGGGCCTCTGGAAACACCATATATTTT | CASRPTGTGASGNTIYF
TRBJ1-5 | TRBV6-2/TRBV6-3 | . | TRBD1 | TGTGCCAGCGGACGACAGGGGGAAGCCAGCAATCAGCCCCAGCATTTT | CASGRQGEASNQPQHF
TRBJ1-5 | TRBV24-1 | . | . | TGTGCCACCACCCATTGGGGGGGGGGGGGACAGCCCCAGCATTTT | CATTHWGGGGQPQHF
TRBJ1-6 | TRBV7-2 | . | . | TGTGCCAGCAGCTTATGGTTTGGCGGACAGAATAATTCACCCCTCCACTTT | CASSLWFGGQNNSPLHF
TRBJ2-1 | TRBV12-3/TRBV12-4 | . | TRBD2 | TGTGCCAGCAGTCCGATCGGCGGGAGGGTTTACAATGAGCAGTTCTTC | CASSPIGGRVYNEQFF
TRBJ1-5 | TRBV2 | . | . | TGTGCCAGCAGTTCAAACAGTTATAGCAATCAGCCCCAGCATTTT | CASSSNSYSNQPQHF
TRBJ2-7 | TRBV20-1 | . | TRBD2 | TGCAGTGCCAGCCGGCGGGGGGGCTCGAACGAGCAGTACTTC | CSASRRGGSNEQYF
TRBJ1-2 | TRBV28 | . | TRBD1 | TGTGCCAGCAATGGACAGGGAGTGGGGAACTATGGCTACACCTTC | CASNGQGVGNYGYTF
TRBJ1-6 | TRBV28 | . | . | TGTGCCAGCCGGGGGTGGAATAATTCACCCCTCCACTTT | CASRGWNNSPLHF
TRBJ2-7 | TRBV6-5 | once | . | TGTGCCAGCAGTTACTCGGGGAAATTCTCCTACGAGCAGTACTTC | CASSYSGKFSYEQYF
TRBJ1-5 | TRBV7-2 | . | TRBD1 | TGTGCCAGCAGCTTTACAGGGGGATACAATCAGCCCCAGCATTTT | CASSFTGGYNQPQHF
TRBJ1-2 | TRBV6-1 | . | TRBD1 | TGTGCCAGCAGGTCTGGGACAGGGCTTTCAAGCTACACCTTC | CASRSGTGLSSYTF
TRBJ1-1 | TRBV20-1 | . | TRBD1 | TGCAGTGCTAGAGGACAGGGAAGCAGCACTGAAGCTTTCTTT | CSARGQGSSTEAFF
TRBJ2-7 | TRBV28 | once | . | TGTGCCAGCAGTTTCCAGAATTCCTACGAGCAGTACTTC | CASSFQNSYEQYF
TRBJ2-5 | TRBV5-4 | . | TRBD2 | TGTGCCAGCAGTCGTGCCGGGGGGGGTAAGGAGACCCAGTACTTC | CASSRAGGGKETQYF
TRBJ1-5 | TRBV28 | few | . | TGTGCCAGCACCCCCCCAGGGGAGCAGCCCCAGCATTTT | CASTPPGEQPQHF
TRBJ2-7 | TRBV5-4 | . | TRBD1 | TGTGCCAGCAGCTTACACTGGGACAGCTCCTACGAGCAGTACTTC | CASSLHWDSSYEQYF
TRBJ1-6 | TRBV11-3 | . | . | TGTGCCAGCAGGTTCGGAGGGGGGAATTCACCCCTCCACTTT | CASRFGGGNSPLHF
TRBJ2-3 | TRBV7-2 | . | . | TGTGCCAGCAGCTTAGTAAGGGGGAGAGCTAGCACAGATACGCAGTATTTT | CASSLVRGRASTDTQYF
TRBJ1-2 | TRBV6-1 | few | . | TGTGCCAGCAGTCTATCGGGGAGGACCAGTGGAGGCTACACCTTC | CASSLSGRTSGGYTF
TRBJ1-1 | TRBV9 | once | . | TGTGCCAGCAGCCGCGATCCCCATCGGAACACTGAAGCTTTCTTT | CASSRDPHRNTEAFF
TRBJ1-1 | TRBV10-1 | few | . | TGCGCCAGCAGTGTGCGAAAGGGGGTCACTGAAGCTTTCTTT | CASSVRKGVTEAFF
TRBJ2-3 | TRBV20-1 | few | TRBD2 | TGCAGTGCTAGATTGGCTAGCGGGTTTACAGATACGCAGTATTTT | CSARLASGFTDTQYF
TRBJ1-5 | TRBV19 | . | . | TGTGCCACTACGATGTCGGCTCACACCTTGGGTCAGCCCCAGCATTTT | CATTMSAHTLGQPQHF